The 15 T cell receptor beta chains listed next were all sequenced from one sample in a study of blood T cells in healthy people across ages. Using a J-beta primer mix together with a sample-barcoded 5' primer, a second PCR was run for roughly 6 to 12 cycles. TCRdb re-called the 5' RACE reads with MiXCR, one entry per CDR3 protein. Of roughly 800,000 distinct CDR3 sequences in the sample, roughly 34% are singletons; the top ten hold roughly 13%. The sample consisted of blood. All receptors derive from a man between 18 and 29 years old in good health.

Points on this clonotype: Given a much more abundant clone one base away, this may be a read error. The rearrangement joins TRBV6-5 to TRBJ1-1; TRBD1 matches 7 bases. The V gene's germline CDR1 is MNHEY and CDR2 SVGAGI. CDR3 length: 14 amino acids. Germline trimming cut 4 bases from V and 0 bases from J; bases unmatched to any gene: 2. The CDR3 spells CASSWGQMNTEAFF. The CDR3 coding sequence is TGTGCCAGCAGTTGGGGACAGATGAACACTGAAGCTTTCTTT.

V gene TRBV7-8 combines with J gene TRBJ1-1, with D maybe TRBD1 (5 bases). CDR1 is SGHVS, CDR2 FQNEAQ, per germline. The V gene lost 1 base and the J gene lost 1 base, with 7 bases spanning the gap. This CDR3 contains 14 residues. DNA for the CDR3: TGTGCCAGCAGCTTAGAACAGGAGAACACTGAAGCTTTCTTT. Protein: CASSLEQENTEAFF. The full variable domain, its missing parts supplied by reference TRBV7-8 and TRBJ1-1, is GAGVSQSPRYKVAKRGQDVALRCDPISGHVSLFWYQQALGQGPEFLTYFQNEAQLDKSGLPSDRFFAERPEGSVSTLKIQRTQQEDSAVYLCASSLEQENTEAFFGQGTRLTVV.

This rearrangement joins TRBV29-1 to TRBJ2-7, with D uncertain. CDR1 is SQVTM and CDR2 is ANQGSEA in the germline V gene. Trimming removed 2 bases at V and 7 bases at J, with 12 bases between. The CDR3 runs 12 residues. This chain's CDR3 is CSVEREGGEQYF. CDR3 DNA sequence: TGCAGCGTTGAAAGGGAAGGCGGTGAGCAGTACTTC.

In regard to this clonotype: A read error may be the cause here, since a much bigger clone is one base away. The chain is built from TRBV4-3 and TRBJ1-2; D remains ambiguous. The CDR3 loop spans 13 amino acids. V shed 3 bases and J shed 6 bases, with 11 bases lying between them. The V gene's germline CDR1 is LGHNA and CDR2 YSLEER. This CDR3 is CASSHSQWDGYTF. Here the CDR3 DNA reads TGCGCCAGCAGCCACTCACAGTGGGATGGCTACACCTTC.

This clonotype was counted ten times or more. V and J are TRBV20-1 and TRBJ2-3, with D unclear. CDR1 is DFQATT, CDR2 SNEGSKA, per germline (reference sequence). The V gene lost 3 bases and the J gene lost 1 base, with 11 bases spanning the gap. The CDR3 runs to 14 residues. The CDR3 region is CSASNTEGTDTQYF. In DNA, the CDR3 is TGCAGTGCTAGCAACACTGAAGGCACAGATACGCAGTATTTT.

The chain employs TRBV9 and TRBJ1-2; no clear D gene. V lost 0 bases, J lost 2 bases, and 11 bases lay in between. CDR1 SGDLS and CDR2 YYNGEE come from the germline V gene. This CDR3 contains 15 residues. In nucleotides, the CDR3 is TGTGCCAGCAGCGTAGGGACTGAGAACAACTATGGCTACACCTTC. Protein: CASSVGTENNYGYTF.

This clonotype occurred a few times. The V gene is TRBV7-2, the J gene TRBJ2-2; D gene unclear. The CDR3 spans 12 residues. Germline lookup yields CDR1 SGHTA and CDR2 FQGNSA. The ends were cut back, 1 base at V and 10 bases at J, with 7 bases in the middle. The CDR3 nucleotides read TGTGCCAGCAGCTTAGGTCCCAAGGAGCTGTTTTTT. Translated: CASSLGPKELFF. Full variable domain (outside the CDR3, taken from reference TRBV7-2 and TRBJ2-2): GAGVSQSPSNKVTEKGKDVELRCDPISGHTALYWYRQSLGQGLEFLIYFQGNSAPDKSGLPSDRFSAERTGGSVSTLTIQRTQQEDSAVYLCASSLGPKELFFGEGSRLTVL.

The chain recombines TRBV6-1 with TRBJ1-5; D is unresolved. V was pared by 6 bases and J by 4 bases, with 13 bases between. Germline V CDR1 and CDR2: MNHNS, SASEGT. CDR3 length: 14 residues. The CDR3 protein is CASSINIANQPQHF. In DNA form, the CDR3 reads TGTGCCAGCAGCATAAATATAGCAAATCAGCCCCAGCATTTT.

This clonotype showed up just a few times. The chain recombines TRBV20-1 with TRBJ2-5, with D tentatively TRBD1 (6 bases). The germline gives CDR1 DFQATT, CDR2 SNEGSKA (reference sequence). V was trimmed by 4 bases and J by 1 base, leaving 19 bases between them. CDR3 size: 16 residues. CDR3 bases: TGCAGTGCTACCCCGGACGGAAACAGGGTCCAAGAGACCCAGTACTTC. Amino acids: CSATPDGNRVQETQYF.

This CDR3 reads CASSPRGSTGELFF. The CDR3 coding sequence is TGTGCCAGCAGCCCACGGGGGAGCACCGGGGAGCTGTTTTTT. The chain uses TRBV9 and TRBJ2-2, with D tentatively TRBD2 (6 bases). Germline CDR1 reads SGDLS; CDR2 reads YYNGEE. This CDR3 has 14 amino acids. Trimming stripped 4 bases from V and 4 bases from J, with 11 bases between.

This clonotype was picked up a small number of times. The rearrangement links TRBV5-1 to TRBJ2-1; D call uncertain. This CDR3 comprises 13 residues. V was clipped by 0 bases and J by 6 bases, with 7 bases between them. Germline V gene lookup returns CDR1 SGHRS and CDR2 YFSETQ. The DNA of the CDR3 is TGCGCCAGCAGCTTGGAGAGGAGCAATGAGCAGTTCTTC. As protein: CASSLERSNEQFF. The full variable domain, its missing parts supplied by reference TRBV5-1 and TRBJ2-1, is KAGVTQTPRYLIKTRGQQVTLSCSPISGHRSVSWYQQTPGQGLQFLFEYFSETQRNKGNFPGRFSGRQFSNSRSEMNVSTLELGDSALYLCASSLERSNEQFFGPGTRLTVL.

The rearrangement links TRBV7-2 to TRBJ2-3; no definite D call. The CDR3 spans 14 residues. Germline V gene sequence: CDR1 SGHTA, CDR2 FQGNSA. Trimming took 5 bases from V and 4 from J, leaving 13 bases between them. The CDR3 DNA is TGTGCCAGCAGCCGAGACGGGTTTCCAGATACGCAGTATTTT. Translated, it gives CASSRDGFPDTQYF.

This clonotype has only a few counts. The chain employs TRBV10-3 and TRBJ2-1; TRBD2 is a possible D gene (5 bases). The V gene's germline CDR1 is ENHRY and CDR2 SYGVKD. V lost 8 bases and J lost 8, with 16 bases in between. The CDR3 is made up of 13 amino acids. The CDR3 sequence is CAISSPGWDEQFF. The CDR3 DNA reads as TGTGCCATCTCTAGCCCGGGCTGGGATGAGCAGTTCTTC.

The CDR3 sequence is CASSFLPGQGDSNQPQHF. In DNA, the CDR3 is TGTGCCAGCAGTTTTCTTCCGGGACAGGGGGATAGCAATCAGCCCCAGCATTTT. The chain links TRBV27 to TRBJ1-5, with 11 bases fitting TRBD1. With V trimmed by 3 bases and J by 0 bases, 7 bases remained unmatched. CDR1 MNHEY and CDR2 SMNVEV come from the germline V gene (reference sequence). The CDR3 extends over 18 amino acids.

This clonotype was picked up many times. The chain has TRBV7-2 and TRBJ2-3, with D hard to call. In germline, CDR1 is SGHTA, CDR2 FQGNSA. Trimming took off 1 base at V and 5 bases at J, with 16 bases between the two ends. The CDR3 has 16 amino acids. The CDR3 coding sequence is TGTGCCAGCAGCTTAGTATGGCTCCCTGGTGGAGATACGCAGTATTTT. It translates to CASSLVWLPGGDTQYF.